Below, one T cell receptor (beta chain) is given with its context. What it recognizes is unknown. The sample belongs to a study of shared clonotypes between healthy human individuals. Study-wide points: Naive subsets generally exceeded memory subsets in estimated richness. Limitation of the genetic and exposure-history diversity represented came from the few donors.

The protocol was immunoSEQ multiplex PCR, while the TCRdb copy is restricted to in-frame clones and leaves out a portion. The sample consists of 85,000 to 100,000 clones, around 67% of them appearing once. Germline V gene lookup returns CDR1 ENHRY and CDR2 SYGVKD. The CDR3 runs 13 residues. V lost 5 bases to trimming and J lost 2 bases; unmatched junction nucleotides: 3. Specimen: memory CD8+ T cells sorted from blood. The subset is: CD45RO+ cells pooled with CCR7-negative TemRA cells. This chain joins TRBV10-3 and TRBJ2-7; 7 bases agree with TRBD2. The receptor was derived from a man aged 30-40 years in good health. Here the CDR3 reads CAISPAGPYEQYF. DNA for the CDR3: TGTGCCATCAGTCCAGCGGGGCCCTACGAGCAGTACTTC.